A selection of T cell receptor beta chains follows, all from one sample in a study of human T cells and chemical hapten exposure. MiXCR, applied by TCRdb to the RACE reads, yields one record per CDR3 protein. The sample lists 300,000 to 450,000 distinct CDR3 sequences, 5.1% occurring once. The sample in question was whole blood, obtained in connection with sensitization to the hapten diphenylcyclopropenone (DPC). The receptors shown here come from a woman in her fifties or sixties with alopecia areata. Some clones in this sample may be carry-over from other donors' samples. CDR3s include the opening cysteine and the closing phenylalanine or tryptophan. The D gene is left open where the match is weak. Size is stated for part of the rows, as once, few or many counts, or as a class when the clone is expanded.

V gene	D gene	J gene	clone size	CDR3 DNA	CDR3 protein
TRBV7-2	-	TRBJ2-2	many	TGTGCCAGCAGTCGGTCGACGGCCGGGGAGCTGTTTTTT	CASSRSTAGELFF
TRBV25-1	TRBD1	TRBJ2-3	many	TGTGCCAGCAGTGGTGGGGACAGATACACAGATACGCAGTATTTT	CASSGGDRYTDTQYF
TRBV2	TRBD1	TRBJ1-5	few	TGTGCCAGCAGACAGGGGGCGCAGGCCCATCAGCCCCAGCATTTT	CASRQGAQAHQPQHF
TRBV28	-	TRBJ2-7	few	TGTGCCAGCAGTTTGCCCGGGTCTTATTACGAGCAGTACTTC	CASSLPGSYYEQYF
TRBV12-3/TRBV12-4	-	TRBJ2-2	few	TGTGCCAGCAGGCCAGGTTTCACCGGGGAGCTGTTTTTT	CASRPGFTGELFF
TRBV7-9	-	TRBJ2-5	few	TGTGCCAGCAGCCCTGGTCCTCGGAATTACGCCGAAGAGACCCAGTACTTC	CASSPGPRNYAEETQYF
TRBV6-2/TRBV6-3	-	TRBJ1-1	-	TGTGCCAGCAGTCGGAACCCTAAAACCGGGCGAGGGGGGAACACTGAAGCTTTCTTT	CASSRNPKTGRGGNTEAFF
TRBV5-5	TRBD2	TRBJ2-5	few	TGTGCCAGCAGCTTGACGGCGACTAGCGGGGGTATGAAGACCCAGTACTTC	CASSLTATSGGMKTQYF
TRBV3-1	-	TRBJ2-1	-	TGTGCCAGCAGCCAAGGCCCGGAACCCTACAATGAGCAGTTCTTC	CASSQGPEPYNEQFF
TRBV29-1	-	TRBJ2-1	many	TGCAGCGTTGAAGGAGAGAGTGAGCAGTTCTTC	CSVEGESEQFF
TRBV5-1	TRBD2	TRBJ2-5	few	TGCGCCAGCAGCTCCGGGACTAGCGGGGGAGCCACCCTCCAAGAGACCCAGTACTTC	CASSSGTSGGATLQETQYF
TRBV14	TRBD1	TRBJ2-7	few	TGTGCCAGCAGCTCCACAGGGGTGGTCTACGAGCAGTACTTC	CASSSTGVVYEQYF
TRBV4-2	TRBD2	TRBJ2-3	many	TGTGCCAGCAGCCAAGATCGGACTAGCGGGGACCCTAGCACAGATACGCAGTATTTT	CASSQDRTSGDPSTDTQYF
TRBV7-6	-	TRBJ2-7	many	TGTGCCAGCAGCGAGAGCCGGAATGCCGCCTACGAGCAGTACTTC	CASSESRNAAYEQYF
TRBV7-9	-	TRBJ1-1	few	TGTGCCAGCAGCTTAGATCTGGGCCCAGGGACTGAAGCTTTCTTT	CASSLDLGPGTEAFF
TRBV29-1	-	TRBJ1-1	many	TGCAGCGTTGGTAGTTACACTGAAGCTTTCTTT	CSVGSYTEAFF
TRBV7-9	-	TRBJ1-1	many	TGTGCCAGCAGCTTAGTGTCTGGGGGCACTGAAGCTTTCTTT	CASSLVSGGTEAFF
TRBV29-1	-	TRBJ1-1	-	TGCAGCGTTGAGGGCAGCTTAAACACTGAAGCTTTCTTT	CSVEGSLNTEAFF
TRBV14	TRBD1	TRBJ1-4	few	TGTGCCAGCAGCCACCGACAGGGTATAGGTGAAAAACTGTTTTTT	CASSHRQGIGEKLFF
TRBV4-3	TRBD1	TRBJ1-1	many	TGCGCCAGCAGCCAAGTTGGGGACAGTTACACTGAAGCTTTCTTT	CASSQVGDSYTEAFF
TRBV10-2	TRBD1	TRBJ1-1	-	TGCGCCAGCAGTGATGCAGGGGGAACTGAAGCTTTCTTT	CASSDAGGTEAFF
TRBV2	-	TRBJ1-1	many	TGTGCCAGCGCTCCTAAGAACACTGAAGCTTTCTTT	CASAPKNTEAFF
TRBV20-1	-	TRBJ2-3	-	TGCAGTGCGCCCGCGGACTATATCACAGATACGCAGTATTTT	CSAPADYITDTQYF
TRBV29-1	TRBD1	TRBJ2-7	-	TGCAGCGTGACAGGGGGCCACAACGAGCAGTACTTC	CSVTGGHNEQYF
TRBV15	TRBD1	TRBJ1-4	many	TGTGCCACCAGCAGGATGGGACAGAACGAAAAACTGTTTTTT	CATSRMGQNEKLFF
TRBV21-1	-	TRBJ2-7	-	TGTGCCAGCAGCAAGGGCAGGGGAGAATACGAGCAGTACTTC	CASSKGRGEYEQYF
TRBV5-1	-	TRBJ2-5	many	TGCGCCAGCAGCGCCCAGGATGAGGGGACCCAGTACTTC	CASSAQDEGTQYF
TRBV5-1	-	TRBJ2-1	few	TGCGCCAGCAGCTTGGACGGGGCCCCCTACAATGAGCAGTTCTTC	CASSLDGAPYNEQFF
TRBV21-1	-	TRBJ2-2	few	TGTGCCAGCAGCAAAGCGCACGGTCGGCCCGGGGAGCTGTTTTTT	CASSKAHGRPGELFF
TRBV4-2	TRBD2	TRBJ2-5	few	TGTGCCAGCAGCCAATTAGCGGCGGGAGGGCCAGCTCAAGAGACCCAGTACTTC	CASSQLAAGGPAQETQYF
TRBV3-1	-	TRBJ2-1	many	TGTGCCAGCAGCCAAGGGGAAGTCTCCTACAATGAGCAGTTCTTC	CASSQGEVSYNEQFF
TRBV27	-	TRBJ1-1	few	TGTGCCAGCATTATGAATGGGGGAGCTTTCTTT	CASIMNGGAFF
TRBV19	TRBD1	TRBJ2-1	many	TGTGCCAGTAGTACGGGGACAGGGTACAATGAGCAGTTCTTC	CASSTGTGYNEQFF
TRBV6-5	-	TRBJ1-2	many	TGTGCCAGCAGTTACGGGGAATACTATGGCTACACCTTC	CASSYGEYYGYTF
TRBV18	-	TRBJ2-3	many	TGTGCCAGCTCACCATTAGGGGTCACGGGGCAGAGCACAGATACGCAGTATTTT	CASSPLGVTGQSTDTQYF
TRBV20-1	-	TRBJ2-7	many	TGCAGTGCTAGCCCAGCAGGGAGCGACGAGCAGTACTTC	CSASPAGSDEQYF
TRBV18	-	TRBJ1-1	many	TGTGCCAGCTCACCAATGACCGGGGGGGAGTCTGAAGCTTTCTTT	CASSPMTGGESEAFF
TRBV6-2/TRBV6-3	TRBD2	TRBJ2-2	many	TGTGCCAGCAGACTAGCGGGGGGGCCCGGGGAGCTGTTTTTT	CASRLAGGPGELFF
TRBV6-6	TRBD2	TRBJ2-7	many	TGTGCCAGCAGAACTAGCGGGAGAAGCTCCTACGAGCAGTACTTC	CASRTSGRSSYEQYF
TRBV29-1	-	TRBJ2-7	many	TGCAGCGTTGAGGGGGCAGCCTACGAGCAGTACTTC	CSVEGAAYEQYF
TRBV5-1	-	TRBJ1-3	-	TGCGCCAGCAGCTTGGACGGGGCCTCTGGAAACACCATATATTTT	CASSLDGASGNTIYF
TRBV7-9	-	TRBJ2-5	many	TGTGCCAGCAGCCCCAACCCGGAGACCCAGTACTTC	CASSPNPETQYF
TRBV6-5	-	TRBJ2-3	-	TGTGCCAGCAGTATCATGGTCGGGTCCACAGATACGCAGTATTTT	CASSIMVGSTDTQYF
TRBV18	-	TRBJ1-1	many	TGTGCCAGCTCACCACTCCCCGGGACAAGGAACACTGAAGCTTTCTTT	CASSPLPGTRNTEAFF
TRBV3-1	-	TRBJ1-2	few	TGTGCCAGCAGCCAAGTTGACGCAACCCGCAATGGCTACACCTTC	CASSQVDATRNGYTF
TRBV7-2	TRBD1	TRBJ2-5	few	TGTGCCAGCAGTACAGGGGGCTTCGAGACCCAGTACTTC	CASSTGGFETQYF
TRBV5-1	TRBD1	TRBJ2-6	many	TGCGCCAGCAGCCCAGGGACAGCTTCCCCTGGGGCCAACGTCCTGACTTTC	CASSPGTASPGANVLTF
TRBV28	-	TRBJ2-3	many	TGTGCCAGCAGTTTACAAGGGACAACTAGCACAGATACGCAGTATTTT	CASSLQGTTSTDTQYF
TRBV28	-	TRBJ1-1	-	TGTGCCACTGGGGGCACTGAAGCTTTCTTT	CATGGTEAFF
TRBV6-2/TRBV6-3	-	TRBJ1-6	few	TGTGCCAGCAGTTACCGGGACTCCTGGAATTCACCCCTCCACTTT	CASSYRDSWNSPLHF
TRBV4-2	TRBD2	TRBJ2-3	many	TGTGCCAGCAGCCAAGGGGCTAGCGGGATTGAGGATACGCAGTATTTT	CASSQGASGIEDTQYF
TRBV10-3	TRBD1	TRBJ1-1	few	TGTGCCATCAGTGGACAACAGGGGGAGACTGAAGCTTTCTTT	CAISGQQGETEAFF
TRBV11-2	-	TRBJ2-1	many	TGTGCCAGCAGCTTAGCGGCCATCGGGTCCTACAATGAGCAGTTCTTC	CASSLAAIGSYNEQFF